The 5 T cell receptor beta chains below were found in one sample sequenced in a study of blood T cells in healthy people across ages (dated by TCRdb to the mid-2010s). Libraries were constructed by 5' RACE. TCRdb names Illumina HiSeq 2500 as the instrument used. A second about 6 to 11 cycle PCR used a sample-barcoded 5' primer and a J-beta primer mix. The public reads were run again by TCRdb, first through fastp at Q25 and then through MiXCR, and only productive beta chains were kept. Identical CDR3 protein sequences are pooled into one entry, listed with their most common genes and DNA. The sample table shows around 670,000 distinct CDR3 sequences, and about 28% are seen once. The ten biggest clones cover 15% to 18% of the sample. The material sequenced was blood. These receptors were collected from a woman of 80 years or more in good health.

This clonotype was detected only a few times. V gene TRBV27 combines with J gene TRBJ1-4; the D is unclear. V dropped 4 bases and J dropped 8 bases, with 11 bases sitting between them. CDR3 size: 13 residues. Germline loops: CDR1 MNHEY, CDR2 SMNVEV (reference sequence). CDR3 DNA: TGTGCCAGCAGTTCCCGGGAAGGCGAAAAACTGTTTTTT. It is translated as CASSSREGEKLFF.

J is TRBJ1-6 and V is TRBV18, with D unresolved. CDR1 is KGHSH, CDR2 LQKENI, per germline. The CDR3 covers 17 residues. V was pared by 4 bases and J by 0 bases, with 13 bases between. The CDR3 is CASSQKAERSYNSPLHF. For the CDR3, the DNA is TGTGCCAGCTCACAGAAGGCGGAGCGCTCCTATAATTCACCCCTCCACTTT.

The CDR3 protein is CASSAASVYEQYF. The CDR3 nucleotides are TGTGCCAGCAGTGCGGCCTCCGTTTACGAGCAGTACTTC. The chain links TRBV6-6 to TRBJ2-7; D is unclear. The V and J ends lost 5 bases and 4 bases respectively, with 12 bases between them. This CDR3 has 13 amino acids. Germline assignment: CDR1 MNHNY and CDR2 SVGAGI (reference sequence).

This clonotype has at least ten counts. The DNA of the CDR3 is TGTGCCAGCAGCTTAAGCGGGGGTGGTGTAGATACGCAGTATTTT. As protein: CASSLSGGGVDTQYF. J is TRBJ2-3 and V is TRBV11-2; the match to TRBD2 covers 8 bases. The V gene end was trimmed by 2 bases and the J gene end by 5 bases; junction bases not matched to a gene: 6. This CDR3 contains 15 residues. In germline, CDR1 is SGHAT, CDR2 FQNNGV.

This clonotype came up many times. The V call is TRBV29-1, the J call TRBJ2-1, with 9 bases aligning to TRBD2. The J segment lost 4 bases and the V segment lost 6 bases, leaving 7 bases of the junction unmatched. In germline, CDR1 is SQVTM, CDR2 ANQGSEA. This CDR3 spans 14 amino acids. The CDR3 DNA reads TGCAGCGTGGGCGGGGGGGGGTCGTACAATGAGCAGTTCTTC. Translation gives CSVGGGGSYNEQFF.